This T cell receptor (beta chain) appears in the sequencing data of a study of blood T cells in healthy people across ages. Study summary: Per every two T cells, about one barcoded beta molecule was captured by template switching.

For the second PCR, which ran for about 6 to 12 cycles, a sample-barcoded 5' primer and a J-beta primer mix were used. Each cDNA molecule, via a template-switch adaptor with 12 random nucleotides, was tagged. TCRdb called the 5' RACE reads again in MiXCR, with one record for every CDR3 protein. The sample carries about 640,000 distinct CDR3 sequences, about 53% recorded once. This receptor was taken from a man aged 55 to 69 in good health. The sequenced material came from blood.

The CDR3 loop reads CASRQLAASWETQYF. The CDR3 DNA follows: TGTGCCAGCAGACAACTAGCGGCCAGCTGGGAGACCCAGTACTTC. The rearrangement links TRBV7-2 to TRBJ2-5, with TRBD2 identical over 8 bases. Trimming cost V 6 bases and J 5 bases; bases outside gene matches: 11. The CDR3 is made up of 15 amino acids. Germline V CDR1 and CDR2: SGHTA, FQGNSA.